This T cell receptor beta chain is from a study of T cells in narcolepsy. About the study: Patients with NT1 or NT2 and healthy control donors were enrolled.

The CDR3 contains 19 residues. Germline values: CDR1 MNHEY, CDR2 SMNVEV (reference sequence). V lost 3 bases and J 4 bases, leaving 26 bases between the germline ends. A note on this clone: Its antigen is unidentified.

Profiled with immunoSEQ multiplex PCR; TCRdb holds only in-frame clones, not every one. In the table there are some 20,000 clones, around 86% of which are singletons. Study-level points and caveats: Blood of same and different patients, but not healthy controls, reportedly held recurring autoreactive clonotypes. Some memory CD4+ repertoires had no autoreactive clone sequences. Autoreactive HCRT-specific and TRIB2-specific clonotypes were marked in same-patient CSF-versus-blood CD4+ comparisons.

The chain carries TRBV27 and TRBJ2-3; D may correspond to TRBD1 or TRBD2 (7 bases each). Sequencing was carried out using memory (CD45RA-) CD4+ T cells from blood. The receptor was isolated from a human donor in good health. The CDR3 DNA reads TGTGCCAGCAGTTTGGCCTCCACCAGGGGGGGTTATAGAGCAGATACGCAGTATTTT. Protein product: CASSLASTRGGYRADTQYF.